This passage covers 19 T cell receptor beta chains from one sample sequenced in a study of blood T cell repertoires in COVID-19. The method was immunoSEQ multiplex PCR; TCRdb's version includes in-frame clones alone and lacks a portion of them. Found here are roughly 48,000 clones, 77% of them singletons; the top ten hold around a fifth. Input material: peripheral blood. The receptor set was obtained from a human donor with active or convalescent COVID-19. The donor label of this sample is uncertain.

In this sample, this clone turned up a few times. The chain has TRBV5-8 and TRBJ1-5, with 9 nucleotides matching TRBD1. The CDR3 runs 15 residues. The germline CDR1 and CDR2 sequences are SGHTS and YDEGEE. J lost 5 bases, V lost 4 bases, and 7 bases had no gene match. For the CDR3, the DNA is TGTGCCAGCAGCCTCGGGACAGGGAAGGATCAGCCCCAGCATTTT. Translation: CASSLGTGKDQPQHF.

The chain has TRBV29-1 and TRBJ1-4, with a possible D match to TRBD1 (5 bases). The CDR3 loop spans 10 amino acids. Germline V gene lookup returns CDR1 SQVTM and CDR2 ANQGSEA. Trimming took 6 bases from V and 6 from J, leaving 5 bases between them. The CDR3 protein is CSVGDEKLFF. The CDR3 nucleotides are TGCAGCGTAGGGGATGAAAAACTGTTTTTT.

The chain has TRBV30 and TRBJ1-2; 7 bases align to TRBD1. The CDR3 runs 14 residues. Per the germline V gene, CDR1 is GTSNPN and CDR2 is SVGIG (reference sequence). V dropped 3 bases and J dropped 8; count of bases not matched to a gene: 12. The CDR3 DNA reads TGTGCCTGGAGCAGTCGGTGGGACAGTAAAGGCTACACCTTC. It is translated as CAWSSRWDSKGYTF.

The V gene is TRBV9, the J gene TRBJ2-3; 7 nucleotides agree with TRBD2. Germline CDR1 reads SGDLS; CDR2 reads YYNGEE. CDR3 length: 17 amino acids. With 3 bases clipped from V and 0 bases from J, the junction kept 10 bases outside the gene matches. CDR3 region: CASSERTSLTSTDTQYF. CDR3 nucleotides: TGTGCCAGCAGCGAAAGGACTAGTTTGACTAGCACAGATACGCAGTATTTT.

This clone was counted once. The chain employs TRBV5-6 and TRBJ2-2, with 9 bases aligning to TRBD2. Germline V gene data show CDR1 as SGHDT and CDR2 as YYEEEE. The J segment lost 0 bases and the V segment lost 0 bases, leaving 3 bases of the junction unmatched. The CDR3 contains 17 residues. The CDR3 region has the DNA TGTGCCAGCAGCTTGGGATGGACTAGCGCGAACACCGGGGAGCTGTTTTTT. Its protein is CASSLGWTSANTGELFF.

The chain employs TRBV7-9 and TRBJ2-5; D perhaps matches TRBD2 (6 bases). The CDR3 sequence is 17 residues long. V lost 4 bases and J lost 5, with 23 bases in between. Germline V lookup: CDR1 SEHNR, CDR2 FQNEAQ (reference sequence). The CDR3 DNA reads TGTGCCAGCAGCTCGATAAGCGCTAGCGACCTCCGGGAGACCCAGTACTTC. Its translation: CASSSISASDLRETQYF.

V usage is TRBV5-1 and J usage is TRBJ1-3; a weak D match, TRBD1 (6 bases). The length of the CDR3 is 15 residues. Germline V gene sequence: CDR1 SGHRS, CDR2 YFSETQ. Trimming took off 0 bases at V and 3 bases at J, with 10 bases between the two ends. The CDR3 region has the DNA TGCGCCAGCAGCTTGGTAGCAGGGGATGGAAACACCATATATTTT. Amino acid sequence: CASSLVAGDGNTIYF.

This CDR3 is CASSFSGIYEFF. The CDR3 coding sequence is TGCGCCAGCAGTTTTAGCGGGATTTATGAGTTCTTC. The chain joins TRBV23-1 to TRBJ2-1; TRBD2 matches 8 bases. TRBV23-1 is reported as an ORF; its role is uncertain. The ends lost 5 bases at V and 14 bases at J; junction bases unmatched: 8. The CDR3 loop spans 12 amino acids.

Relative to its sample, this clone is large. This chain joins TRBV27 and TRBJ2-5; 7 bases line up with TRBD2. V dropped 3 bases and J dropped 1; count of bases not matched to a gene: 2. The CDR3 has 14 residues. The germline gives CDR1 MNHEY, CDR2 SMNVEV (reference sequence). The CDR3, as DNA: TGTGCCAGCAGTTTGGGAGGGAGCCAAGAGACCCAGTACTTC. Amino acids: CASSLGGSQETQYF.

The gene calls are TRBV5-8 and TRBJ2-3; 10 bases fit TRBD1. Per the germline V gene, CDR1 is SGHTS and CDR2 is YDEGEE. The CDR3 length is 15 residues. V lost 0 bases to trimming and J lost 5 bases; unmatched junction nucleotides: 3. The CDR3 loop is CASSLGQGAGDTQYF. In nucleotides, the CDR3 is TGTGCCAGCAGCTTGGGACAGGGGGCCGGAGATACGCAGTATTTT.

This rearrangement joins TRBV28 to TRBJ2-7, with D possibly being TRBD2 (6 bases). Trimming shortened V by 5 bases and J by 3 bases, and 20 bases separated the two germline ends. The CDR3 is made up of 16 amino acids. From germline, CDR1 is MDHEN and CDR2 SYDVKM. CDR3 DNA: TGTGCCAGCAGTCCCCTCGGCGGGGTAGGCAACTACGAGCAGTACTTC. Protein: CASSPLGGVGNYEQYF.

The gene calls are TRBV27 and TRBJ1-5; perhaps TRBD1 as D (5 bases). Germline-derived CDR1 and CDR2 are MNHEY and SMNVEV (reference sequence). Trimming took off 3 bases at V and 3 bases at J, with 12 bases between the two ends. The CDR3 contains 15 residues. The CDR3 bases are TGTGCCAGCAGTTTGACAGCCTTTTTCAATCAGCCCCAGCATTTT. It is translated as CASSLTAFFNQPQHF.

Here the CDR3 reads CAWVLAGTTDTQYF. In nucleotides, the CDR3 is TGTGCCTGGGTACTAGCGGGCACCACAGATACGCAGTATTTT. The chain joins TRBV30 to TRBJ2-3; 9 bases are shared with TRBD2. The CDR3 totals 14 residues. CDR1 is GTSNPN and CDR2 is SVGIG in the germline V gene (reference sequence). Trimming at V came to 5 bases and at J to 2 bases, leaving 5 bases not matched to a gene.

This clone occurred once. The chain couples TRBV5-1 to TRBJ1-2, with unresolved D. V was shortened by 0 bases and J by 5 bases, with 11 bases between the two germline ends. Germline loops: CDR1 SGHRS, CDR2 YFSETQ. The CDR3 consists of 14 residues. In DNA, the CDR3 is TGCGCCAGCAGCTTGGTGGAGGGAGGGTATGGCTACACCTTC. It yields the protein CASSLVEGGYGYTF. The full variable domain, with the rest looked up from reference TRBV5-1 and TRBJ1-2, is KAGVTQTPRYLIKTRGQQVTLSCSPISGHRSVSWYQQTPGQGLQFLFEYFSETQRNKGNFPGRFSGRQFSNSRSEMNVSTLELGDSALYLCASSLVEGGYGYTFGSGTRLTVV.

In this sample, this clone turned up many times. The gene calls are TRBV7-6 and TRBJ2-2, with D maybe TRBD1 (5 bases). V lost 5 bases and J lost 7, with 17 bases in between. CDR3 length: 15 amino acids. Germline CDR1 is SGHVS and CDR2 is FNYEAQ. The CDR3 DNA reads as TGTGCCAGCAGCCCCCGAGGCAGGGAAGGCGGGGAGCTGTTTTTT. It yields the protein CASSPRGREGGELFF.

V is TRBV7-3 and J is TRBJ2-1; 9 bases agree with TRBD1. Germline CDR1 and CDR2: SGHTA and FQGTGA. With V trimmed by 5 bases and J by 10 bases, 3 bases remained unmatched. This CDR3 has 12 residues. This CDR3 is CASSGGTGEQFF. In DNA form, the CDR3 reads TGTGCCAGCAGCGGAGGGACAGGGGAGCAGTTCTTC.

The chain joins TRBV5-6 to TRBJ2-2; 12 bases match TRBD1. This CDR3 is 16 amino acids long. The germline gives CDR1 SGHDT, CDR2 YYEEEE. The ends lost 4 bases at V and 6 bases at J; junction bases unmatched: 7. This CDR3 is CASSLNRDRGPGELFF. CDR3 coding DNA: TGTGCCAGCAGCCTCAACCGGGACAGGGGGCCCGGGGAGCTGTTTTTT.

The chain has TRBV19 and TRBJ1-5; D ambiguous. Germline CDR1 is LNHDA and CDR2 is SQIVND (reference sequence). The CDR3 has 17 amino acids. Between the trimmed V and J ends, which lost 5 bases and 2 bases, there was a span of 19 bases. CDR3 sequence (DNA): TGTGCCAGTAGTCCCCGTAGAGGGAAGGGTGGCAATCAGCCCCAGCATTTT. Protein: CASSPRRGKGGNQPQHF.

The rearrangement uses TRBV11-2 and TRBJ2-7; 8 bases align to TRBD1. Germline CDR1 SGHAT, CDR2 FQNNGV. Unmatched junction bases numbered 4, after V lost 1 base and J lost 5 bases. The CDR3 sequence is 14 residues long. CDR3 protein: CASSLGQGLDEQYF. The DNA for the CDR3 is TGTGCCAGCAGCTTAGGACAGGGGTTGGACGAGCAGTACTTC. Full variable domain (remainder filled in from reference TRBV11-2 and TRBJ2-7): EAGVAQSPRYKIIEKRQSVAFWCNPISGHATLYWYQQILGQGPKLLIQFQNNGVVDDSQLPKDRFSAERLKGVDSTLKIQPAKLEDSAVYLCASSLGQGLDEQYFGPGTRLTVT.